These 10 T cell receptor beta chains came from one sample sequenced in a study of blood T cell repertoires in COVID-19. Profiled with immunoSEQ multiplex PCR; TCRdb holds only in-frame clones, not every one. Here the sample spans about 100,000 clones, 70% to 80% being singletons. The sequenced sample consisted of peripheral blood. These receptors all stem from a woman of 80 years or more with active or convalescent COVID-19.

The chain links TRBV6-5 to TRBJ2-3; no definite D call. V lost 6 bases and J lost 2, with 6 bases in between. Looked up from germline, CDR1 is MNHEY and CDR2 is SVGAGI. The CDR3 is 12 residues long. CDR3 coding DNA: TGTGCCAGCAGGGCCCACACAGATACGCAGTATTTT. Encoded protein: CASRAHTDTQYF.

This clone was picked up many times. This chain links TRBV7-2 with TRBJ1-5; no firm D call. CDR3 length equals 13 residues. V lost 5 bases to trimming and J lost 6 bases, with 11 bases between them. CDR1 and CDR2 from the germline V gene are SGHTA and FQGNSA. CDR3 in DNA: TGTGCCAGCAGCCCCGGGGTGGCTCAGCCCCAGCATTTT. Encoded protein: CASSPGVAQPQHF.

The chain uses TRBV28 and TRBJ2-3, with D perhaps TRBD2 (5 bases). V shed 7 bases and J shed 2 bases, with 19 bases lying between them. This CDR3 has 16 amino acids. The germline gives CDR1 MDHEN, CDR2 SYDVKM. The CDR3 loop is CASKNAGSLVTDTQYF. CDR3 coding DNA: TGTGCCAGCAAAAATGCGGGTTCCCTAGTCACAGATACGCAGTATTTT.

CDR3 residues: CASSHDRAKNTEAFF. For the CDR3, the DNA is TGTGCCAGCAGCCACGACAGGGCGAAGAACACTGAAGCTTTCTTT. The chain has TRBV14 and TRBJ1-1; 7 bases agree with TRBD1. Germline loops: CDR1 SGHDN, CDR2 FVKESK. V shed 3 bases and J 1 base; nucleotides not matched to a gene: 5. This CDR3 is built from 15 residues.

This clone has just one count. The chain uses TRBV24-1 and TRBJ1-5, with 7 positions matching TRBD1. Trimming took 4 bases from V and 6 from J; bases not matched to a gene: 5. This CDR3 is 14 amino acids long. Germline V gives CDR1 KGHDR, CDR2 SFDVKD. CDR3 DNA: TGTGCCACCAGTGACGCCAGGGGGTCTCAGCCCCAGCATTTT. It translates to CATSDARGSQPQHF.

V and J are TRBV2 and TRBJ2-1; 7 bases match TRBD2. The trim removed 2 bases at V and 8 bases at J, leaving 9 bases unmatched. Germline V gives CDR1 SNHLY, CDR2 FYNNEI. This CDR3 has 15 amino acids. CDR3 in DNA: TGTGCCAGCAGTGAATCCGGACTCCTAGCGGATGAGCAGTTCTTC. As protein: CASSESGLLADEQFF.

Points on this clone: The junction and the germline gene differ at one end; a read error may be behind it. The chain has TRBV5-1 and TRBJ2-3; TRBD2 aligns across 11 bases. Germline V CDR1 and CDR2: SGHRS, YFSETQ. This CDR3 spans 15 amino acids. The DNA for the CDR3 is TGTGCCAGCAGTCCTAGCGGGAGGTGGGCAGATACGCAGTATTTT. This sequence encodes CASSPSGRWADTQYF.

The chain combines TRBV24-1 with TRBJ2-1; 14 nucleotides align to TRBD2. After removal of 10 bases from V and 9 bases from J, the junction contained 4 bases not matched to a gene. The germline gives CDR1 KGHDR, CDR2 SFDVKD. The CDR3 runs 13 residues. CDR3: CATGLAGVGEQFF. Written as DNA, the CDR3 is TGTGCCACGGGACTAGCGGGAGTGGGTGAGCAGTTCTTC.

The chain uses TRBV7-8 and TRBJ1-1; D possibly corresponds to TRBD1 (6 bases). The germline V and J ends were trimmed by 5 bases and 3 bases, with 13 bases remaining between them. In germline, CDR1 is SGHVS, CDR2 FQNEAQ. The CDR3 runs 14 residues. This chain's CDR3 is CASSLEGGDTEAFF. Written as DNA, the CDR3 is TGTGCCAGCAGCCTAGAGGGGGGGGACACTGAAGCTTTCTTT.

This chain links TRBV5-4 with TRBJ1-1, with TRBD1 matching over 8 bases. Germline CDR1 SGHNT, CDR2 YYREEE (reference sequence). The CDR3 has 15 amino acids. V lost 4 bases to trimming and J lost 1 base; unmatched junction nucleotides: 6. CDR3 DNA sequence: TGTGCCAGCAGCGCCCCCAGGGGGCAGAACACTGAAGCTTTCTTT. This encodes CASSAPRGQNTEAFF.